This entry lists 21 T cell receptor beta chains sequenced from one sample in a study of blood T cells in healthy people across ages (dated by TCRdb to the mid-2010s). Library prep was done by 5' RACE. This sample was sequenced with an Illumina HiSeq 2500. A second roughly 6 to 12 cycle PCR used a sample-barcoded 5' primer and a J-beta primer mix. TCRdb's own reprocessing of the public reads used fastp at Q25 and MiXCR and kept productive beta chains. Every entry covers one CDR3 protein and lists the most common genes and DNA from its rows. Here the sample has 550,000 to 750,000 distinct CDR3 sequences; around 21% occur a single time. The ten largest clones capture roughly 3.6% of the sample. Sequencing input: blood. All receptors derive from a man between 65 and 85 years old in good health.

This clonotype was found a few times. V is TRBV4-1 and J is TRBJ2-5, with D tentatively TRBD1 (5 bases). This CDR3 has 16 residues. Trimming took 0 bases from V and 2 from J, leaving 13 bases between them. The germline V gene encodes CDR1 MGHRA and CDR2 YSYEKL. CDR3 bases: TGCGCCAGCAGCCAAGATTTCCGGACAAGTCAAGAGACCCAGTACTTC. Its protein product is CASSQDFRTSQETQYF.

This clonotype was counted only a few times. The V and J genes are TRBV6-5 and TRBJ1-3; the match to TRBD1 covers 9 bases. Looked up from germline, CDR1 is MNHEY and CDR2 is SVGAGI. CDR3 length: 17 residues. V shed 3 bases and J 2 bases; nucleotides not matched to a gene: 8. CDR3 in amino acids: CASSYGGQGIPGNTIYF. The DNA of the CDR3 is TGTGCCAGCAGTTATGGGGGACAGGGTATTCCTGGAAACACCATATATTTT.

The CDR3, as DNA: TGTGCCAGCAGCTCCTCCACTAGCGGCAGCTCCTACAATGAGCAGTTCTTC. This sequence encodes CASSSSTSGSSYNEQFF. The chain joins TRBV7-3 to TRBJ2-1, with TRBD2 identical over 8 bases. Germline V gene sequence: CDR1 SGHTA, CDR2 FQGTGA. The junction had 8 bases not matched to a gene; V was cut back by 4 bases and J by 0 bases. The length of the CDR3 is 17 residues.

This chain links TRBV5-5 with TRBJ2-7; D may be TRBD1 (5 bases). CDR3 length: 14 residues. CDR1 and CDR2 (germline): SGHKS, YYEKEE (reference sequence). The V and J ends lost 7 bases and 0 bases respectively, with 14 bases between them. CDR3 amino acids: CASSPDTRSYEQYF. The CDR3 bases are TGTGCCAGCTCCCCGGACACCCGCTCCTACGAGCAGTACTTC.

This chain uses TRBV4-1 with TRBJ2-2; TRBD2 aligns across 8 bases. There are 16 residues in the CDR3. Germline V gene lookup returns CDR1 MGHRA and CDR2 YSYEKL. After removal of 5 bases from V and 0 bases from J, the junction contained 5 bases not matched to a gene. The CDR3 bases are TGCGCCAGCAGCTCTGGCGGGGGGCCGAACACCGGGGAGCTGTTTTTT. This codes for CASSSGGGPNTGELFF.

This clonotype was counted between two and nine times. The chain joins TRBV27 to TRBJ1-2, with TRBD1 identical over 9 bases. Unmatched junction bases numbered 11, after V lost 6 bases and J lost 3 bases. Germline loops: CDR1 MNHEY, CDR2 SMNVEV (reference sequence). The CDR3 has 16 residues. The CDR3: CASSRDRVNPHYGYTF. The CDR3 DNA reads as TGTGCCAGCAGCCGGGACAGGGTAAATCCCCACTATGGCTACACCTTC.

As concerns this clonotype: The germline gene is not matched at one end of the junction; a read error may be the cause. The chain is built from TRBV2 and TRBJ1-1; the D gene is possibly TRBD1 (5 bases). Germline CDR1 SNHLY, CDR2 FYNNEI. The CDR3 covers 15 residues. CDR3 in amino acids: CASSETSRGNTEALF. CDR3 coding DNA: TGTGCCAGCAGTGAAACCTCCCGGGGGAACACTGAAGCTCTCTTT.

This clonotype was observed a single time. The V call is TRBV5-6, the J call TRBJ2-3; D remains ambiguous. The length of the CDR3 is 15 residues. Per the germline V gene, CDR1 is SGHDT and CDR2 is YYEEEE. Trimming left V 7 bases short and J 0 bases short, with 15 bases between. The CDR3 DNA reads as TGTGCCAGCTCATCGTATACATCTAGCACAGATACGCAGTATTTT. This encodes CASSSYTSSTDTQYF. Drawing the rest from reference TRBV5-6 and TRBJ2-3, the complete variable domain is DAGVTQSPTHLIKTRGQQVTLRCSPKSGHDTVSWYQQALGQGPQFIFQYYEEEERQRGNFPDRFSGHQFPNYSSELNVNALLLGDSALYLCASSSYTSSTDTQYFGPGTRLTVL.

CDR3 residues: CAWSDRNTIYF. The CDR3 DNA reads TGTGCCTGGAGTGACAGAAACACCATATATTTT. The chain couples TRBV30 to TRBJ1-3; D unresolved. The V gene lost 1 base and the J gene lost 5 bases, with 3 bases spanning the gap. Germline V gene sequence: CDR1 GTSNPN, CDR2 SVGIG (reference sequence). The CDR3 covers 11 residues.

This clonotype was observed at least ten times. The rearrangement links TRBV4-2 to TRBJ2-5; weak D call: TRBD1 (5 bases). This CDR3 spans 14 amino acids. Germline loops: CDR1 LGHNA, CDR2 YNFKEQ. The V end was cut by 1 base, the J end by 3 bases, with 9 bases between. CDR3 amino acids: CASSQGVREETQYF. The CDR3, as DNA: TGTGCCAGCAGCCAAGGTGTCAGGGAAGAGACCCAGTACTTC.

This clonotype was recorded a few times. The chain couples TRBV20-1 to TRBJ2-1, with 11 bases aligning to TRBD2. The CDR3 runs to 19 residues. The V gene end was trimmed by 1 base and the J gene end by 0 bases; junction bases not matched to a gene: 11. Germline V CDR1 and CDR2: DFQATT, SNEGSKA (reference sequence). CDR3 DNA sequence: TGCAGTGCTAGAGCCGAGCTAGCGGGAGGATTAAGCTCCTACAATGAGCAGTTCTTC. Protein: CSARAELAGGLSSYNEQFF.

This clonotype was counted a few times. Here the CDR3 DNA reads TGTGCCAGCACTAAGGGGATCGGCAATCAGCCCCAGCATTTT. It yields the protein CASTKGIGNQPQHF. V is TRBV28 and J is TRBJ1-5; weak D call: TRBD1 (5 bases). The germline V gene has CDR1 MDHEN and CDR2 SYDVKM. The CDR3 consists of 14 residues. Trimming left V 7 bases short and J 2 bases short, with 12 bases between.

This clonotype has more than one count but fewer than ten. This chain links TRBV5-1 with TRBJ2-3; no definite D call. The V gene's germline CDR1 is SGHRS and CDR2 YFSETQ. V gave up 5 bases and J gave up 0 bases, with 10 bases separating them. The CDR3 is 14 amino acids. CDR3 sequence (DNA): TGCGCCAGCAGAGGCGACCTGAGCACAGATACGCAGTATTTT. This sequence encodes CASRGDLSTDTQYF. Looking up the rest from reference TRBV5-1 and TRBJ2-3 gives the full variable domain: KAGVTQTPRYLIKTRGQQVTLSCSPISGHRSVSWYQQTPGQGLQFLFEYFSETQRNKGNFPGRFSGRQFSNSRSEMNVSTLELGDSALYLCASRGDLSTDTQYFGPGTRLTVL.

This clonotype was observed a handful of times. The rearrangement joins TRBV15 to TRBJ2-3, with TRBD1 identical over 7 bases. The CDR3 length is 15 residues. Germline values: CDR1 LNHNV, CDR2 YYDKDF (reference sequence). V shed 1 base, J shed 4 bases, and the junction held 5 bases outside the gene matches. CDR3 bases: TGTGCCACCAGCAGAGGTCGGACAGGTCCAGATACGCAGTATTTT. The encoded protein is CATSRGRTGPDTQYF.

This clonotype was counted a few times. The J gene is TRBJ2-5, the V gene TRBV28; maybe TRBD2 (6 bases). The CDR3 extends over 17 amino acids. V was trimmed by 1 base and J by 5 bases, leaving 20 bases between them. CDR1 MDHEN and CDR2 SYDVKM come from the germline V gene. The CDR3, as DNA: TGTGCCAGCAGTTTATCGGGACGGGGGATGGTGACGGAGACCCAGTACTTC. Its translation: CASSLSGRGMVTETQYF.

The V gene is TRBV4-1, the J gene TRBJ2-7; possible D gene TRBD2, 5 bases. The CDR3 covers 14 residues. V was clipped by 4 bases and J by 5 bases, with 15 bases between them. The germline CDR1 and CDR2 sequences are MGHRA and YSYEKL. The DNA of the CDR3 is TGCGCCAGCAGCCGCCTTAGGGAGTCCAACGAGCAGTACTTC. Its translation: CASSRLRESNEQYF.

The V gene is TRBV7-9, the J gene TRBJ1-6; 7 bases line up with TRBD1. The CDR3 loop spans 12 amino acids. Germline values: CDR1 SEHNR, CDR2 FQNEAQ (reference sequence). Losses at the gene ends were 10 bases for V and 10 bases for J; bases not matched to a gene: 7. The CDR3 DNA is TGTGCCACCGGACAGGAGGAATCACCCCTCCACTTT. It translates to CATGQEESPLHF.

This clonotype was recorded a few times. The CDR3 reads CASSRRDLWGNNEQFF. CDR3 DNA: TGTGCCAGCAGTCGCCGGGACTTATGGGGGAACAATGAGCAGTTCTTC. The chain employs TRBV2 and TRBJ2-1; D may be TRBD2 (6 bases). The CDR3 runs 16 residues. In germline, CDR1 is SNHLY, CDR2 FYNNEI. Between the trimmed V and J ends, which lost 5 bases and 5 bases, there was a span of 19 bases.

V gene TRBV11-2 combines with J gene TRBJ2-7; the D is unclear. Between the trimmed V and J ends, which lost 1 base and 12 bases, there was a span of 16 bases. This CDR3 region has 13 residues. The germline V gene encodes CDR1 SGHAT and CDR2 FQNNGV. The chain's CDR3 is CASSLVSGWWTYF. The CDR3 DNA reads as TGTGCCAGCAGCTTAGTGTCTGGATGGTGGACGTACTTC.

Only a few counts were recorded for this clonotype. This chain joins TRBV7-2 and TRBJ2-7; D ambiguous. The length of the CDR3 is 14 residues. The germline gives CDR1 SGHTA, CDR2 FQGNSA. The germline V and J ends were trimmed by 0 bases and 3 bases, with 9 bases remaining between them. The CDR3 DNA sequence: TGTGCCAGCAGCTTAGCCGCAGGAAACTACGAGCAGTACTTC. It specifies CASSLAAGNYEQYF.

This clonotype came up a few times. The V gene is TRBV5-5, the J gene TRBJ2-3; 7 positions match TRBD1. Looked up from germline, CDR1 is SGHKS and CDR2 is YYEKEE (reference sequence). Trimming cost V 4 bases and J 7 bases; bases outside gene matches: 12. There are 15 residues in the CDR3. CDR3 in amino acids: CASSPYGDSSYTQYF. DNA for the CDR3: TGTGCCAGCAGCCCCTACGGGGACAGTAGCTATACGCAGTATTTT.